Listed here are 20 T cell receptor beta chains from one sample, sequenced in a study of T cells after yellow fever vaccination. Using its own MiXCR run on the 5' RACE reads, TCRdb lists one record per CDR3 protein. The profile covers about 340,000 distinct CDR3 sequences, with over 8% appearing a single time and more than 15% taken by the ten largest. This sample comprised PBMCs, obtained on the day of the first yellow fever vaccination. The origin of the receptors is a man between 18 and 35 years old who received the YFV17D yellow fever vaccine.

This clonotype was seen at least ten times. V gene TRBV5-1 combines with J gene TRBJ2-5; D remains unclear. The CDR3 runs 14 residues. V lost 0 bases and J 3 bases, leaving 9 bases between the germline ends. Germline V gene sequence: CDR1 SGHRS, CDR2 YFSETQ. DNA of the CDR3: TGCGCCAGCAGCTTGGGACCCCCCAAAGAGACCCAGTACTTC. Translation gives CASSLGPPKETQYF.

This clonotype turned up a few times. V is TRBV3-1 and J is TRBJ2-1, with D possibly TRBD1 on 5 matching bases. Germline CDR1 reads LGHDT; CDR2 reads YNNKEL (reference sequence). V was cut by 0 bases and J by 15 bases, with 12 bases left in between. The CDR3 covers 12 residues. CDR3 sequence (DNA): TGTGCCAGCAGCCAAGAAGCTAGGACACGGTTCTTC. This gives the protein CASSQEARTRFF.

The gene calls are TRBV30 and TRBJ2-5; D is uncertain. CDR3 length: 13 amino acids. Germline CDR1 reads GTSNPN; CDR2 reads SVGIG (reference sequence). Trimming removed 4 bases from V and 1 base from J, with 10 bases in between. The DNA for the CDR3 is TGTGCCTGGACGGGTAGAGTCCAAGAGACCCAGTACTTC. It translates to CAWTGRVQETQYF. The full variable domain, rest sourced from reference TRBV30 and TRBJ2-5, is SQTIHQWPATLVQPVGSPLSLECTVEGTSNPNLYWYRQAAGRGLQLLFYSVGIGQISSEVPQNLSASRPQDRQFILSSKKLLLSDSGFYLCAWTGRVQETQYFGPGTRLLVL.

This rearrangement joins TRBV4-1 to TRBJ2-1; D tentatively fits TRBD1 or TRBD2 (5 bases each). CDR3 length: 14 amino acids. Germline loops: CDR1 MGHRA, CDR2 YSYEKL. V lost 3 bases and J 10 bases, leaving 16 bases between the germline ends. CDR3 nucleotide sequence: TGCGCCAGCAGCCATCTGGGGGACGAAATGGAGCAGTTCTTC. This codes for CASSHLGDEMEQFF.

The sample holds many counts of this clonotype. The genes are TRBV14 and TRBJ2-1; D ambiguous. The V and J ends lost 0 bases and 9 bases respectively, with 18 bases between them. The germline CDR1 and CDR2 sequences are SGHDN and FVKESK. This CDR3 region has 16 residues. CDR3 coding DNA: TGTGCCAGCAGCCAAGATCCCAGGTTTCGAGGTGGTGAGCAGTTCTTC. Amino acid sequence: CASSQDPRFRGGEQFF.

The V gene is TRBV10-2, the J gene TRBJ2-3; D is uncertain. This CDR3 comprises 14 residues. CDR1 is WSHSY and CDR2 is SAAADI in the germline V gene. The ends were cut back, 4 bases at V and 3 bases at J, with 11 bases in the middle. CDR3: CASSVSHLTDTQYF. The CDR3 coding sequence is TGCGCCAGCAGTGTGTCGCACCTTACAGATACGCAGTATTTT.

This clonotype was picked up many times. V gene TRBV5-1 combines with J gene TRBJ2-2; no reliable D call. The CDR3 loop spans 13 amino acids. Per germline, CDR1 SGHRS and CDR2 YFSETQ. Trimming shortened V by 0 bases and J by 5 bases, and 5 bases separated the two germline ends. Here the CDR3 DNA reads TGCGCCAGCAGCTTGGTCAGTACCGGGGAGCTGTTTTTT. It yields the protein CASSLVSTGELFF.

This clonotype showed up just a few times. This chain links TRBV4-2 with TRBJ2-1, with 10 bases lining up with TRBD1. The CDR3 is made up of 16 amino acids. Germline values: CDR1 LGHNA, CDR2 YNFKEQ. J was trimmed by 7 bases and V by 1 base; bases with no gene match: 7. The CDR3 bases are TGTGCCAGCAGCCAAGTCACTGGACAGGGGGAGAATGAGCAGTTCTTC. Its protein is CASSQVTGQGENEQFF.

The CDR3 reads CASSVDGRSPLHF. The CDR3 coding sequence is TGTGCCAGCAGCGTAGACGGAAGGTCACCCCTCCACTTT. The genes are TRBV9 and TRBJ1-6; D is ambiguous. V lost 0 bases, J lost 10 bases, and 8 bases lay in between. CDR1 and CDR2 (germline): SGDLS, YYNGEE. CDR3 size: 13 residues.

There are a few counts of this clonotype. This chain links TRBV12-3 or TRBV12-4 with TRBJ1-6, with a tentative D call TRBD1 (6 bases). V was trimmed by 3 bases and J by 9 bases, leaving 18 bases between them. The CDR3 has 16 residues. For the CDR3, the DNA is TGTGCCAGCAGTTTCGATTTGGAGGGGGTTAGTTCACCCCTCCACTTT. Translating it yields CASSFDLEGVSSPLHF.

This chain links TRBV6-5 with TRBJ2-7; no definite D call. The CDR3 has 14 amino acids. V dropped 0 bases and J dropped 4 bases, with 10 bases sitting between them. The germline gives CDR1 MNHEY, CDR2 SVGAGI. For the CDR3, the DNA is TGTGCCAGCAGTTACTCGCCGGGCGTGTACGAGCAGTACTTC. Amino acid sequence: CASSYSPGVYEQYF.

This clonotype was observed a few times. V is TRBV6-1 and J is TRBJ1-2; D call uncertain. Germline CDR1 MNHNS, CDR2 SASEGT. The V and J ends lost 10 bases and 4 bases respectively, with 25 bases between them. The CDR3 spans 16 residues. The CDR3 region is CATKSWSVDTIYGYTF. Written as DNA, the CDR3 is TGTGCCACCAAATCGTGGTCGGTCGATACAATCTATGGCTACACCTTC.

V is TRBV9 and J is TRBJ1-3; no firm D call. Germline loops: CDR1 SGDLS, CDR2 YYNGEE. Deletions cut 3 bases from V and 0 bases from J, with 7 bases between. This CDR3 spans 14 amino acids. The CDR3 nucleotides are TGTGCCAGCAGCGCCGAAAGCTCTGGAAACACCATATATTTT. It specifies CASSAESSGNTIYF.

The table lists this clonotype with a few counts. The rearrangement uses TRBV20-1 and TRBJ1-2; D gene ambiguous. The CDR3 totals 11 residues. Per the germline V gene, CDR1 is DFQATT and CDR2 is SNEGSKA (reference sequence). V lost 6 bases and J lost 9, with 14 bases in between. The CDR3: CSARLPDRYTF. CDR3 bases: TGCAGTGCCCGATTACCGGACCGCTACACCTTC.

Here the CDR3 DNA reads TGTGCCAGCAGTTTTTCGACAGCCAAGGAGACCCAGTACTTC. The encoded protein is CASSFSTAKETQYF. The chain joins TRBV28 to TRBJ2-5, with D perhaps matching TRBD1 (5 bases). The germline gives CDR1 MDHEN, CDR2 SYDVKM. The CDR3 has 14 amino acids. V was trimmed by 3 bases and J by 5 bases, leaving 13 bases between them.

This clonotype has a count of ten or more. The chain combines TRBV6-1 with TRBJ2-2, with D possibly being TRBD1 (5 bases). The length of the CDR3 is 13 residues. The germline gives CDR1 MNHNS, CDR2 SASEGT. V shed 6 bases and J shed 8 bases, with 13 bases lying between them. CDR3 region: CASSPLGVGELFF. In nucleotides, the CDR3 is TGTGCCAGCAGCCCTCTAGGGGTTGGGGAGCTGTTTTTT.

This clonotype was found a few times. The chain combines TRBV7-3 with TRBJ2-1; 9 bases are shared with TRBD2. Unmatched junction bases numbered 8, after V lost 2 bases and J lost 3 bases. Germline V gene sequence: CDR1 SGHTA, CDR2 FQGTGA. The CDR3 extends over 17 amino acids. The CDR3 coding sequence is TGTGCCAGCAGCTTATGGCCGCTTAGCGGGGGCTACAATGAGCAGTTCTTC. Translation gives CASSLWPLSGGYNEQFF.

The genes are TRBV6-5 and TRBJ1-6; D may be TRBD1 (5 bases). This CDR3 is 14 amino acids long. Looked up from germline, CDR1 is MNHEY and CDR2 is SVGAGI. Between the trimmed V and J ends, which lost 1 base and 6 bases, there was a span of 7 bases. Written as DNA, the CDR3 is TGTGCCAGCAGTTACTGGCAGGGTAATTCACCCCTCCACTTT. Translation gives CASSYWQGNSPLHF.

This clonotype has a handful of counts. This chain joins TRBV15 and TRBJ1-2, with a weak D call TRBD1 (6 bases). V was pared by 8 bases and J by 1 base, with 29 bases between. The CDR3 totals 19 residues. CDR1 is LNHNV, CDR2 YYDKDF, per germline (reference sequence). The CDR3 sequence is CATRAITPDSVHLNYGYTF. CDR3 sequence (DNA): TGTGCCACCCGCGCGATCACACCGGACAGCGTTCACCTTAACTATGGCTACACCTTC.

V usage is TRBV20-1 and J usage is TRBJ2-3, with D unclear. The CDR3 consists of 12 residues. V lost 6 bases to trimming and J lost 6 bases, with 13 bases between them. Germline CDR1 and CDR2: DFQATT and SNEGSKA (reference sequence). In DNA form, the CDR3 reads TGCAGTGCGCTTAGGACCGGTGATACGCAGTATTTT. It encodes CSALRTGDTQYF.